This entry features one TCR beta chain sequence. The entry originates in a study of T cell clonotyping in hematopoietic cell transplantation. This CDR3 has 16 residues. Trimming at V came to 3 bases and at J to 8 bases, leaving 9 bases not matched to a gene. The germline CDR1 and CDR2 sequences are SGHRS and YFSETQ. Indicated time point: recipient sample about 28 days before transplant, after cytoreduction. Here immunoSEQ multiplex PCR was the method, and the copy in TCRdb shows in-frame clones only, minus some. The sample lists around 37,000 clones; 85% were seen once. The sequencing here drew on peripheral blood mononuclear cells, taken before stem cell transplant. The TCR comes from a man in his sixties with acute myeloid leukemia. Some clones in this sample may be carry-over from other donors' samples. V gene TRBV5-1 combines with J gene TRBJ1-6; 9 positions match TRBD1. This chain's CDR3 is CASSSKTGGSYSPLHF. In DNA form, the CDR3 reads TGCGCCAGCAGCTCAAAAACAGGGGGCTCGTATTCACCCCTCCACTTT.